The 23 T cell receptor beta chains below come from one sample, sequenced in a study of T cells of healthy individuals. One entry per CDR3 protein, called by TCRdb with MiXCR from the 5' RACE reads. The sample lists more than 85,000 distinct CDR3 sequences; under 20% were seen once. These receptors all come from a human donor in good health.

This clonotype has ten or more counts. This chain connects TRBV20-1 to TRBJ2-1; no definite D call. Trimming pared 2 bases from V and 8 bases from J, leaving 7 bases between. The CDR3 length is 11 residues. CDR1 DFQATT and CDR2 SNEGSKA come from the germline V gene (reference sequence). The CDR3 DNA follows: TGCAGTGCTAGAACCAGCTATGAGCAGTTCTTC. Residues: CSARTSYEQFF.

In DNA form, the CDR3 reads TGCGCCAGCAGCCGAGGGACTAGAACCTACAATGAGCAGTTCTTC. It specifies CASSRGTRTYNEQFF. The chain uses TRBV4-1 and TRBJ2-1; 8 positions match TRBD2. The J segment lost 2 bases and the V segment lost 4 bases, leaving 4 bases of the junction unmatched. The length of the CDR3 is 15 residues. CDR1 and CDR2 (germline): MGHRA, YSYEKL.

This chain uses TRBV20-1 with TRBJ2-7; the match to TRBD1 covers 8 bases. The CDR3 is 13 residues long. Germline assignment: CDR1 DFQATT and CDR2 SNEGSKA (reference sequence). J was trimmed by 4 bases and V by 7 bases; bases with no gene match: 9. The CDR3 DNA follows: TGCAGTGGCAGGGGGCGCACTGAGTACGAGCAGTACTTC. This encodes CSGRGRTEYEQYF.

As concerns this clonotype: This clone may be a read error of a much larger clone one base away. The chain uses TRBV7-8 and TRBJ1-1, with D uncertain. This CDR3 is built from 16 residues. The V gene lost 0 bases and the J gene lost 0 bases, with 11 bases spanning the gap. Germline-derived CDR1 and CDR2 are SGHVS and FQNEAQ. The CDR3 coding sequence is TGTGCCAGCAGCTTAGCAACGGGCCGTCTGAACACTGAAGCTTTCTTT. As protein: CASSLATGRLNTEAFF.

The V and J genes are TRBV6-1 and TRBJ1-2; weak D call: TRBD1 (5 bases). V was shortened by 8 bases and J by 7 bases, with 14 bases between the two germline ends. The length of the CDR3 is 12 residues. The germline gives CDR1 MNHNS, CDR2 SASEGT. The CDR3 sequence is CASDRGWSGYTF. For the CDR3, the DNA is TGTGCCAGCGACAGAGGGTGGAGTGGCTACACCTTC.

The chain uses TRBV7-2 and TRBJ1-4; 10 bases are a match to TRBD1. The CDR3 covers 15 residues. CDR1 is SGHTA and CDR2 is FQGNSA in the germline V gene. The ends lost 5 bases at V and 9 bases at J; junction bases unmatched: 9. CDR3 protein: CASSPRDRGEKKLFF. The CDR3 region has the DNA TGTGCCAGCAGCCCCCGGGACAGGGGTGAGAAAAAACTGTTTTTT. Full variable domain (rest looked up from reference TRBV7-2 and TRBJ1-4): GAGVSQSPSNKVTEKGKDVELRCDPISGHTALYWYRQSLGQGLEFLIYFQGNSAPDKSGLPSDRFSAERTGGSVSTLTIQRTQQEDSAVYLCASSPRDRGEKKLFFGSGTQLSVL.

This rearrangement joins TRBV7-8 to TRBJ1-3; D is possibly TRBD1 (6 bases). Germline assignment: CDR1 SGHVS and CDR2 FQNEAQ. V was pared by 3 bases and J by 0 bases, with 15 bases between. This CDR3 comprises 17 residues. The chain's CDR3 is CASSFIRGGLSGNTIYF. CDR3 bases: TGTGCCAGCAGCTTTATTAGGGGGGGTCTCTCTGGAAACACCATATATTTT.

The chain couples TRBV9 to TRBJ1-1; D is possibly TRBD1 (5 bases). Germline CDR1 reads SGDLS; CDR2 reads YYNGEE. The CDR3 sequence is 13 residues long. The ends were cut back, 2 bases at V and 4 bases at J, with 9 bases in the middle. CDR3 in amino acids: CASSVTTGTEAFF. The CDR3 coding sequence is TGTGCCAGCAGCGTTACCACAGGCACTGAAGCTTTCTTT.

J is TRBJ1-6 and V is TRBV11-2, with TRBD1 matching over 7 bases. V lost 7 bases and J lost 6; bases outside the gene matches: 12. The germline CDR1 and CDR2 sequences are SGHAT and FQNNGV. The CDR3 totals 16 residues. The CDR3 coding sequence is TGTGCCAGCAACCCCCGACAGGGACCGCGTAATTCACCCCTCCACTTT. Encoded protein: CASNPRQGPRNSPLHF.

This clonotype was found a few times. The genes are TRBV12-3 or TRBV12-4 and TRBJ2-3; possibly TRBD2 for D (5 bases). The CDR3 has 15 amino acids. V gave up 5 bases and J gave up 11 bases, with 23 bases separating them. In nucleotides, the CDR3 is TGTGCCAGCAGTCCCCCGGTCCAAGCCGGGGTCGGGCAGTATTTT. Protein: CASSPPVQAGVGQYF.

This clonotype has only a few counts. This chain links TRBV20-1 with TRBJ1-2; no clear D. This CDR3 spans 13 amino acids. Between the trimmed V and J ends, which lost 3 bases and 3 bases, there was a span of 11 bases. Germline V gene lookup returns CDR1 DFQATT and CDR2 SNEGSKA (reference sequence). The CDR3 DNA reads as TGCAGTGCTAGGGACCCTTGGGACTATGGCTACACCTTC. This translates into CSARDPWDYGYTF.

This clonotype was picked up a small number of times. This chain links TRBV18 with TRBJ2-1, with 14 bases aligning to TRBD2. The CDR3 covers 16 residues. V shed 3 bases and J 10 bases; nucleotides not matched to a gene: 8. Germline lookup yields CDR1 KGHSH and CDR2 LQKENI. The CDR3 DNA follows: TGTGCCAGCTCACCGACTAGCGGGGGGGGCCCGCGGGAGCAGTTCTTC. Translating gives CASSPTSGGGPREQFF.

This clonotype was observed many times. J is TRBJ2-2 and V is TRBV30; D is perhaps TRBD2 (5 bases). The ends were cut back, 0 bases at V and 3 bases at J, with 11 bases in the middle. CDR3 length: 15 amino acids. CDR1 is GTSNPN and CDR2 is SVGIG in the germline V gene (reference sequence). The CDR3 sequence: CAWSVWTFDTGELFF. The CDR3 DNA is TGTGCCTGGAGTGTATGGACTTTTGACACCGGGGAGCTGTTTTTT.

This clonotype was picked up many times. This chain connects TRBV28 to TRBJ1-5, with D unclear. This CDR3 has 12 residues. V was clipped by 5 bases and J by 11 bases, with 13 bases between them. The V gene's germline CDR1 is MDHEN and CDR2 SYDVKM. This chain's CDR3 is CASSPPLETQHF. As DNA, the CDR3 is TGTGCCAGCAGTCCTCCCCTGGAGACCCAGCATTTT.

This chain connects TRBV5-1 to TRBJ2-3, with 8 bases that match TRBD1. The CDR3 sequence is 14 residues long. The germline gives CDR1 SGHRS, CDR2 YFSETQ. V lost 3 bases to trimming and J lost 1 base; unmatched junction nucleotides: 1. For the CDR3, the DNA is TGCGCCAGCAGCTGGGGACAGGGCACAGATACGCAGTATTTT. This gives the protein CASSWGQGTDTQYF.

There are a few counts of this clonotype. V usage is TRBV6-6 and J usage is TRBJ2-1; 9 nucleotides align to TRBD2. Germline V gene data show CDR1 as MNHNY and CDR2 as SVGAGI (reference sequence). After removal of 4 bases from V and 3 bases from J, the junction contained 13 bases not matched to a gene. CDR3 length: 18 amino acids. As DNA, the CDR3 is TGTGCCAGCAGTTCGGGGACTAGCAGGGCCTCACTCTACAATGAGCAGTTCTTC. It specifies CASSSGTSRASLYNEQFF.

CDR3 nucleotide sequence: TGTGCCAGTAGTATAGGGCAGGTTTCCTACAATGAGCAGTTCTTC. It specifies CASSIGQVSYNEQFF. The chain has TRBV19 and TRBJ2-1; D unresolved. The CDR3 extends over 15 amino acids. Trimming shortened V by 1 base and J by 1 base, and 8 bases separated the two germline ends. Germline V gene sequence: CDR1 LNHDA, CDR2 SQIVND (reference sequence).

This clonotype appeared a few times. This chain joins TRBV28 and TRBJ2-7; the match to TRBD1 covers 11 bases. The CDR3 contains 13 residues. Germline-derived CDR1 and CDR2 are MDHEN and SYDVKM. The junction had 7 bases not matched to a gene; V was cut back by 8 bases and J by 7 bases. CDR3 amino acids: CASRGQGAREQYF. DNA of the CDR3: TGTGCCAGCCGCGGACAGGGGGCGCGGGAGCAGTACTTC.

There are a few counts of this clonotype. The germline gene is not matched at one end of the junction; a read error may be the cause. The chain combines TRBV6-5 with TRBJ2-1, with D possibly being TRBD1 (5 bases). This CDR3 comprises 10 residues. Germline V gene data show CDR1 as MNHEY and CDR2 as SVGAGI. In DNA form, the CDR3 reads TGTGCCAGCAGGTTAGGGGCTAGTTTGTTC. It is translated as CASRLGASLF.

V gene TRBV20-1 combines with J gene TRBJ2-7; 7 bases agree with TRBD1. In germline, CDR1 is DFQATT, CDR2 SNEGSKA (reference sequence). V gave up 5 bases and J gave up 4 bases; unmatched junction bases: 2. The CDR3 loop spans 11 amino acids. The chain's CDR3 is CSAAQGYEQYF. CDR3 bases: TGCAGTGCTGCACAGGGGTACGAGCAGTACTTC.

This clonotype was seen more than once but under ten times. The gene calls are TRBV5-1 and TRBJ1-2; maybe TRBD1 (5 bases). Per the germline V gene, CDR1 is SGHRS and CDR2 is YFSETQ. Deletions cut 2 bases from V and 4 bases from J, with 9 bases between. The CDR3 totals 13 residues. CDR3 sequence: CASSFDGTYGYTF. The CDR3 region has the DNA TGCGCCAGCAGCTTTGACGGGACCTATGGCTACACCTTC. Full variable domain (remainder filled in from reference TRBV5-1 and TRBJ1-2): KAGVTQTPRYLIKTRGQQVTLSCSPISGHRSVSWYQQTPGQGLQFLFEYFSETQRNKGNFPGRFSGRQFSNSRSEMNVSTLELGDSALYLCASSFDGTYGYTFGSGTRLTVV.

This chain uses TRBV7-2 with TRBJ2-7; TRBD1 aligns across 7 bases. Germline assignment: CDR1 SGHTA and CDR2 FQGNSA. The CDR3 consists of 17 residues. Trimming cost V 6 bases and J 2 bases; bases outside gene matches: 16. CDR3 protein: CASSLSGTALTTYEQYF. The CDR3 DNA is TGTGCCAGCAGTTTATCCGGGACAGCACTTACCACCTACGAGCAGTACTTC.

This clonotype appeared a few times. This chain connects TRBV12-3 or TRBV12-4 to TRBJ2-4; tentative D call: TRBD1 (6 bases). V was cut by 5 bases and J by 6 bases, with 11 bases left in between. The length of the CDR3 is 13 residues. The CDR3 sequence is CASSSRDTNIQYF. CDR3 DNA: TGTGCCAGCAGTAGCCGGGACACAAACATTCAGTACTTC.